This T cell receptor (beta chain) emerged from a study of blood T cell repertoires in COVID-19. Profiling relied on immunoSEQ multiplex PCR, and the TCRdb table lists in-frame clones only, not all of them. The sample shows 25,000 to 35,000 clones, roughly 87% of them seen only once. The table lists this clone with a count of one. The V gene's germline CDR1 is LNHDA and CDR2 SQIVND (reference sequence). V lost 1 base and J 2 bases, leaving 5 bases between the germline ends. The CDR3 is made up of 13 amino acids. This sequence originates from a man between 60 and 75 years old with COVID-19, enrolled during active disease. The sequenced sample consisted of peripheral blood. The chain employs TRBV19 and TRBJ2-5; D gene unclear. Here the CDR3 reads CASSIGTQETQYF. The CDR3, as DNA: TGTGCCAGTAGTATAGGCACACAAGAGACCCAGTACTTC.